These 22 T cell receptor beta chains came from one sample sequenced in a study of blood T cell repertoires in COVID-19 (dated by TCRdb to between 2020 and 2021). Libraries were constructed by the immunoSEQ multiplex PCR assay. The table was pulled from immuneACCESS by TCRdb, which kept in-frame rearrangements only. Such tables lose some clones; where checked, under half of the loss comes from unresolved V genes, and the rest has no known cause. The sample records more than 40,000 clones, 86% of which are singletons. Roughly 15% of the sample is taken by the ten largest. Input material: peripheral blood. These receptors all stem from a man aged 55 to 69 with active or convalescent COVID-19.

The rearrangement links TRBV28 to TRBJ1-1; D unclear. The germline V gene has CDR1 MDHEN and CDR2 SYDVKM. V dropped 2 bases and J dropped 1 base, with 5 bases sitting between them. The CDR3 is 13 residues long. CDR3 region: CASSLAGNTEAFF. The CDR3 DNA reads TGTGCCAGCAGTTTAGCAGGGAACACTGAAGCTTTCTTT.

The rearrangement links TRBV7-2 to TRBJ1-2; D is possibly TRBD1 (6 bases). CDR3 length: 16 residues. V dropped 1 base and J dropped 2 bases, with 14 bases sitting between them. CDR1 is SGHTA, CDR2 FQGNSA, per germline. In nucleotides, the CDR3 is TGTGCCAGCAGCTTAGATTGGGGGCGAACCAACTATGGCTACACCTTC. Residues: CASSLDWGRTNYGYTF.

The V and J genes are TRBV24-1 and TRBJ2-5, with D maybe TRBD1 (5 bases). CDR1 KGHDR and CDR2 SFDVKD come from the germline V gene. Deletions cut 2 bases from V and 3 bases from J, with 12 bases between. This CDR3 spans 15 amino acids. The CDR3 reads CATSDSAGLKETQYF. CDR3 DNA sequence: TGTGCCACCAGTGATTCTGCAGGGCTCAAAGAGACCCAGTACTTC.

CDR3 coding DNA: TGTGCCAGCAGTTCCGGACAGGGAGACTATGGCTACACCTTC. This sequence encodes CASSSGQGDYGYTF. The V gene is TRBV11-2, the J gene TRBJ1-2; TRBD1 matches at 8 bases. The ends lost 6 bases at V and 3 bases at J; junction bases unmatched: 6. CDR1 and CDR2 (germline): SGHAT, FQNNGV. The CDR3 length is 14 residues.

This clone was seen a few times. This chain connects TRBV7-9 to TRBJ1-3; 7 bases map to TRBD1. The V segment lost 3 bases and the J segment 4 bases; nucleotides outside the gene matches: 3. The CDR3 is 14 residues long. Germline V gives CDR1 SEHNR, CDR2 FQNEAQ (reference sequence). CDR3 in amino acids: CASSLPGGGNTIYF. As DNA, the CDR3 is TGTGCCAGCAGCTTGCCAGGGGGAGGAAACACCATATATTTT.

CDR3 sequence reads: CASSQDGGYTEAFF. DNA of the CDR3: TGCGCCAGCAGCCAAGACGGGGGATACACTGAAGCTTTCTTT. The chain combines TRBV4-3 with TRBJ1-1, with D possibly being TRBD1 (5 bases). The V end was cut by 0 bases, the J end by 3 bases, with 8 bases between. Germline V gives CDR1 LGHNA, CDR2 YSLEER. The length of the CDR3 is 14 residues.

The chain employs TRBV24-1 and TRBJ2-5; perhaps TRBD2 as D (6 bases). The CDR3 contains 15 residues. Per the germline V gene, CDR1 is KGHDR and CDR2 is SFDVKD. Trimming removed 2 bases from V and 8 bases from J, with 17 bases in between. This CDR3 reads CATSDSQEGTTTQYF. The CDR3 DNA reads as TGTGCCACCAGTGATTCGCAGGAGGGCACGACCACCCAGTACTTC.

The rearrangement links TRBV6-1 to TRBJ1-6, with 7 nucleotides matching TRBD1. V was pared by 2 bases and J by 9 bases, with 10 bases of the junction left unmatched. The germline CDR1 and CDR2 sequences are MNHNS and SASEGT. The CDR3 has 16 residues. This CDR3 is CASSEREGQAGSPLHF. DNA of the CDR3: TGTGCCAGCAGTGAAAGGGAAGGACAGGCTGGTTCACCCCTCCACTTT.

Concerning this clone itself: The same CDR3 is also encoded by other DNA sequences in this sample. The chain recombines TRBV4-1 with TRBJ1-1; D unclear. The CDR3 length is 15 residues. V lost 0 bases, J lost 0 bases, and 8 bases lay in between. Germline V gene lookup returns CDR1 MGHRA and CDR2 YSYEKL. CDR3 in amino acids: CASSQDEQLNTEAFF. DNA for the CDR3: TGCGCCAGCAGCCAAGATGAACAGTTGAACACTGAAGCTTTCTTT.

This chain joins TRBV2 and TRBJ1-3; D gene unclear. The CDR3 contains 13 residues. Trimming stripped 8 bases from V and 1 base from J, with 9 bases between. The germline V gene has CDR1 SNHLY and CDR2 FYNNEI. The DNA for the CDR3 is TGTGCCAGCCGAGCAGCGTCTGGAAACACCATATATTTT. It codes for CASRAASGNTIYF.

The rearrangement links TRBV3-1 (or the pseudogene TRBV3-2) to TRBJ1-5; D remains ambiguous. The CDR3 is 14 amino acids. Germline loops: CDR1 LGHDT, CDR2 YNNKEL (reference sequence). V was cut by 0 bases and J by 6 bases, with 9 bases left in between. DNA of the CDR3: TGTGCCAGCAGCCAAGATCACCGGAGTCAGCCCCAGCATTTT. Protein: CASSQDHRSQPQHF.

The rearrangement links TRBV10-1 to TRBJ2-3, with 7 bases that match TRBD2. CDR3 length: 16 residues. Germline V gene data show CDR1 as WNHNN and CDR2 as SYGVQD (reference sequence). Trimming at V came to 7 bases and at J to 2 bases, leaving 12 bases not matched to a gene. This CDR3 reads CASIVRLAQHTDTQYF. CDR3 DNA: TGCGCCAGCATAGTCCGACTAGCACAGCACACAGATACGCAGTATTTT.

J is TRBJ2-7 and V is TRBV6-5; TRBD1 is a possible D gene (6 bases). Germline loops: CDR1 MNHEY, CDR2 SVGAGI. The V and J ends lost 0 bases and 1 base respectively, with 10 bases between them. This CDR3 contains 15 residues. DNA for the CDR3: TGTGCCAGCAGTTACTCAGGGCAGGGGTCCTACGAGCAGTACTTC. Its translation: CASSYSGQGSYEQYF.

The chain employs TRBV15 and TRBJ2-7; TRBD1 matches at 9 bases. Germline V CDR1 and CDR2: LNHNV, YYDKDF (reference sequence). V was clipped by 0 bases and J by 12 bases; unmatched bases: 6. The CDR3 covers 13 residues. The CDR3 is CATSRDWDREMYF. DNA of the CDR3: TGTGCCACCAGCAGAGATTGGGACAGGGAAATGTACTTC.

This chain connects TRBV27 to TRBJ2-1; possibly TRBD1 for D (5 bases). The CDR3 length is 15 residues. The germline V gene encodes CDR1 MNHEY and CDR2 SMNVEV (reference sequence). V shed 7 bases and J shed 6 bases, with 19 bases lying between them. In DNA form, the CDR3 reads TGTGCCAGCAACTCTCAAGGGGCCCTATCCAATGAGCAGTTCTTC. This gives the protein CASNSQGALSNEQFF.

The chain recombines TRBV4-1 with TRBJ1-1; 8 bases align to TRBD1. V was pared by 0 bases and J by 11 bases, with 8 bases of the junction left unmatched. Germline loops: CDR1 MGHRA, CDR2 YSYEKL. CDR3 length: 14 residues. The CDR3 DNA is TGCGCCAGCAGCCAAGATCGGGCAGGGGGCTTGGCTTTCTTT. Protein sequence: CASSQDRAGGLAFF.

This chain uses TRBV30 with TRBJ2-2; 11 bases are shared with TRBD1. J gave up 6 bases and V 5 bases, and 5 bases lay outside the gene matches. Germline CDR1 reads GTSNPN; CDR2 reads SVGIG (reference sequence). The CDR3 totals 14 residues. CDR3 in amino acids: CAWDPGQGAGELFF. The CDR3 DNA reads TGTGCCTGGGATCCGGGACAGGGGGCCGGGGAGCTGTTTTTT.

The rearrangement joins TRBV9 to TRBJ1-5; TRBD1 matches at 7 bases. The CDR3 totals 14 residues. Germline trimming cut 3 bases from V and 2 bases from J; bases unmatched to any gene: 2. CDR1 SGDLS and CDR2 YYNGEE come from the germline V gene. The CDR3 sequence: CASSATGGNQPQHF. DNA of the CDR3: TGTGCCAGCAGCGCTACAGGGGGCAATCAGCCCCAGCATTTT.

This chain links TRBV7-6 with TRBJ2-1; D might be TRBD2 (6 bases). Per germline, CDR1 SGHVS and CDR2 FNYEAQ. The ends were cut back, 5 bases at V and 5 bases at J, with 19 bases in the middle. The CDR3 sequence is 16 residues long. The CDR3: CASSPGWTTLNNEQFF. In nucleotides, the CDR3 is TGTGCCAGCAGCCCTGGGTGGACTACTTTAAACAATGAGCAGTTCTTC.

The V gene is TRBV6-1, the J gene TRBJ1-4; D is uncertain. From germline, CDR1 is MNHNS and CDR2 SASEGT. V was trimmed by 6 bases and J by 2 bases, leaving 10 bases between them. This CDR3 comprises 14 residues. The CDR3 spells CASRTQSTNEKLFF. In nucleotides, the CDR3 is TGTGCCAGCAGAACCCAGTCCACTAATGAAAAACTGTTTTTT.

The chain couples TRBV5-1 to TRBJ2-2, with 8 bases matching TRBD2. The CDR3 extends over 15 amino acids. Germline V gene sequence: CDR1 SGHRS, CDR2 YFSETQ. Unmatched junction bases numbered 3, after V lost 2 bases and J lost 3 bases. CDR3 amino acids: CASSLGTSDTGELFF. The CDR3 region has the DNA TGCGCCAGCAGCTTAGGGACTAGTGACACCGGGGAGCTGTTTTTT.

This clone was detected a few times. The chain uses TRBV7-9 and TRBJ2-7, with TRBD1 matching over 11 bases. The germline V gene has CDR1 SEHNR and CDR2 FQNEAQ (reference sequence). Trimming removed 5 bases from V and 2 bases from J; junction bases left unmatched: 5. The CDR3 loop spans 15 amino acids. This CDR3 reads CASSGWDRGAYEQYF. CDR3 sequence (DNA): TGTGCCAGCAGCGGATGGGACAGGGGGGCCTACGAGCAGTACTTC. Complete variable domain (other parts from reference TRBV7-9 and TRBJ2-7): DTGVSQNPRHKITKRGQNVTFRCDPISEHNRLYWYRQTLGQGPEFLTYFQNEAQLEKSRLLSDRFSAERPKGSFSTLEIQRTEQGDSAMYLCASSGWDRGAYEQYFGPGTRLTVT.